The 26 T cell receptor beta chains reported below all come from one sample, sequenced in a study of shared clonotypes between healthy human individuals. The repertoire was sequenced with immunoSEQ multiplex PCR; TCRdb's copy has only in-frame clones and lacks some. The table lists 450,000 to 600,000 clones, less than 80% of them singletons, with approximately 12% in the top ten. Sequencing used PBMCs. The receptor source for this set is a woman aged 40 to 55 in good health. Some clones in this sample may be carry-over from other donors' samples.

This chain links TRBV4-1 with TRBJ2-3; TRBD2 matches 14 bases. The V and J ends lost 0 bases and 4 bases, in that order; junction bases with no gene match: 6. Germline V gene data show CDR1 as MGHRA and CDR2 as YSYEKL. The CDR3 covers 18 residues. In DNA, the CDR3 is TGCGCCAGCAGCCAAGAAGGCTCGACTAGCGGGAGGGCAGATACGCAGTATTTT. Its protein product is CASSQEGSTSGRADTQYF.

The J gene is TRBJ1-2, the V gene TRBV10-1, with D hard to call. The V end lost 6 bases, the J end lost 1 base, and 3 bases lay between the germline ends. Germline loops: CDR1 WNHNN, CDR2 SYGVQD (reference sequence). The CDR3 extends over 11 amino acids. In DNA form, the CDR3 reads TGCGCCAGCAGAGGTAACTATGGCTACACCTTC. Amino acid sequence: CASRGNYGYTF.

This chain links TRBV10-3 with TRBJ2-1, with unresolved D. This CDR3 comprises 14 residues. CDR1 is ENHRY, CDR2 SYGVKD, per germline. Trimming stripped 10 bases from V and 0 bases from J, with 13 bases between. The CDR3 DNA is TGTGCCACCAATCGGGTCCTCTCCTACAATGAGCAGTTCTTC. Translation: CATNRVLSYNEQFF.

This clone was seen repeatedly, ten times or more. The V gene is TRBV4-3, the J gene TRBJ2-3; a weak D match, TRBD2 (5 bases). Trimming shortened V by 0 bases and J by 0 bases, and 16 bases separated the two germline ends. Germline V gene sequence: CDR1 LGHNA, CDR2 YSLEER. This CDR3 spans 18 amino acids. The CDR3 DNA sequence: TGCGCCAGCAGCCAAGAAACTTTTCGAGGGATCAGCACAGATACGCAGTATTTT. Residues: CASSQETFRGISTDTQYF.

The chain joins TRBV5-4 to TRBJ2-7; 12 bases are a match to TRBD2. The CDR3 is 13 amino acids. The germline CDR1 and CDR2 sequences are SGHNT and YYREEE (reference sequence). Germline trimming cut 8 bases from V and 2 bases from J; bases unmatched to any gene: 2. This CDR3 reads CASRTSGTYEQYF. CDR3 DNA: TGTGCCAGTAGGACTAGCGGGACCTACGAGCAGTACTTC.

This clone occurred once. The chain employs TRBV6-5 and TRBJ1-2; TRBD1 aligns across 9 bases. CDR3 length equals 13 residues. The V segment lost 5 bases and the J segment 7 bases; nucleotides outside the gene matches: 5. Germline values: CDR1 MNHEY, CDR2 SVGAGI. The CDR3: CASSGQGISGYTF. The DNA for the CDR3 is TGTGCCAGCAGTGGACAGGGGATTAGTGGCTACACCTTC.

The J gene is TRBJ1-4, the V gene TRBV13; 7 bases match TRBD1. V dropped 6 bases and J dropped 7; count of bases not matched to a gene: 11. Germline loops: CDR1 PRHDT, CDR2 FYEKMQ (reference sequence). The CDR3 totals 15 residues. The CDR3 bases are TGTGCCAGCAGTCCTGGACAGGCAGGGGGTGAAAAACTGTTTTTT. Residues: CASSPGQAGGEKLFF.

This chain links TRBV5-4 with TRBJ2-3, with D unclear. Germline V lookup: CDR1 SGHNT, CDR2 YYREEE (reference sequence). This CDR3 is built from 14 residues. V was trimmed by 3 bases and J by 5 bases, leaving 13 bases between them. CDR3 amino acids: CASSSYQLGDTQYF. In nucleotides, the CDR3 is TGTGCCAGCAGCTCGTATCAATTAGGAGATACGCAGTATTTT.

The rearrangement joins TRBV27 to TRBJ1-2; the D gene is possibly TRBD1 (5 bases). The CDR3 has 14 residues. Trimming removed 2 bases from V and 4 bases from J, with 11 bases in between. Germline-derived CDR1 and CDR2 are MNHEY and SMNVEV (reference sequence). The CDR3 region is CASSLKGVPYGYTF. CDR3 sequence (DNA): TGTGCCAGCAGTTTAAAAGGGGTCCCCTATGGCTACACCTTC.

V is TRBV7-9 and J is TRBJ2-3; 7 bases match TRBD2. Germline V gene sequence: CDR1 SEHNR, CDR2 FQNEAQ (reference sequence). This CDR3 has 16 residues. Trimming removed 0 bases from V and 1 base from J; junction bases left unmatched: 4. DNA for the CDR3: TGTGCCAGCAGCTTAGCCCCTAGCGGAGGCACAGATACGCAGTATTTT. It is translated as CASSLAPSGGTDTQYF.

With respect to this clone: One junction end disagrees with the germline gene, perhaps due to a read error. V and J are TRBV5-1 and TRBJ2-7; D might be TRBD1 (5 bases). The CDR3 is 13 amino acids. Germline CDR1 reads SGHRS; CDR2 reads YFSETQ. The CDR3 nucleotides are TGCGCCGGCAGCTTGGCAGGGTCCTACGAGCAGTACTTC. It specifies CAGSLAGSYEQYF.

The chain has TRBV7-2 and TRBJ1-5; D perhaps matches TRBD1 (5 bases). This CDR3 contains 16 residues. The germline V gene has CDR1 SGHTA and CDR2 FQGNSA. With 5 bases removed from V and 3 bases from J, the gap between germline ends came to 17 bases. In nucleotides, the CDR3 is TGTGCCAGCAGCCCCCATGGGCAGGGAGTCAATCAGCCCCAGCATTTT. It is translated as CASSPHGQGVNQPQHF.

The chain carries TRBV28 and TRBJ2-5, with 7 nucleotides matching TRBD1. Germline CDR1 is MDHEN and CDR2 is SYDVKM. Trimming at V came to 5 bases and at J to 4 bases, leaving 4 bases not matched to a gene. This CDR3 has 13 amino acids. CDR3 nucleotides: TGTGCCAGCAGTCAAGGGGGCGGAGAGACCCAGTACTTC. This gives the protein CASSQGGGETQYF.

As concerns this clone: This is likely an artifact of a read error, given a far larger clone one base away. Other nucleotide sequences in the sample specify the same CDR3. The V and J genes are TRBV28 and TRBJ2-1; D may be TRBD2 (5 bases). Per the germline V gene, CDR1 is MDHEN and CDR2 is SYDVKM. CDR3 length: 16 amino acids. Trimming took off 4 bases at V and 0 bases at J, with 13 bases between the two ends. This CDR3 reads CASSYPHGGSYNEQFF. CDR3 nucleotides: TGTGCCAGCAGTTACCCTCACGGAGGCTCCTACAATGAGCAGTTCTTC.

The chain recombines TRBV7-2 with TRBJ2-7, with 8 bases identical to TRBD1. V dropped 6 bases and J dropped 4; count of bases not matched to a gene: 11. CDR1 SGHTA and CDR2 FQGNSA come from the germline V gene. The CDR3 sequence is 15 residues long. The CDR3 DNA reads as TGTGCCAGCAGACAATTAGCAGGGGGCCGGTACGAGCAGTACTTC. This translates into CASRQLAGGRYEQYF.

This sequence joins TRBV18 and TRBJ2-7; D might be TRBD1 (6 bases). The CDR3 totals 15 residues. V was trimmed by 3 bases and J by 7 bases, leaving 19 bases between them. Germline assignment: CDR1 KGHSH and CDR2 LQKENI. CDR3 protein: CASSPSSQGVVEQYF. The CDR3 DNA sequence: TGTGCCAGCTCACCCTCTTCACAGGGTGTTGTAGAGCAGTACTTC. Based on the CDR3 plus reference TRBV18 and TRBJ2-7, the full variable domain is NAGVMQNPRHLVRRRGQEARLRCSPMKGHSHVYWYRQLPEEGLKFMVYLQKENIIDESGMPKERFSAEFPKEGPSILRIQQVVRGDSAAYFCASSPSSQGVVEQYFGPGTRLTVT.

Comment on this clone: This probably arose from a read error, given a far larger clone one base away. This CDR3 is also generated by other DNA sequences in the sample. The J gene is TRBJ1-5, the V gene TRBV4-2, with 7 bases aligning to TRBD1. The V and J ends lost 0 bases and 5 bases, in that order; junction bases with no gene match: 4. The CDR3 runs 15 residues. Germline CDR1 reads LGHNA; CDR2 reads YNFKEQ. The CDR3 spells CASSQDEGGHQPQHF. The CDR3 DNA reads TGTGCCAGCAGCCAAGATGAAGGGGGCCATCAGCCCCAGCATTTT.

CDR3 nucleotide sequence: TGTGCCTGGAGTCTACACACAGGGCTTAGCTCCTACGAGCAGTACTTC. This gives the protein CAWSLHTGLSSYEQYF. J is TRBJ2-7 and V is TRBV30; weak D call: TRBD1 (6 bases). The germline V gene has CDR1 GTSNPN and CDR2 SVGIG (reference sequence). The germline V and J ends were trimmed by 2 bases and 0 bases, with 17 bases remaining between them. The CDR3 is 16 residues long.

Ten or more counts support this clone. The chain links TRBV30 to TRBJ1-1, with D possibly being TRBD1 (5 bases). The V gene's germline CDR1 is GTSNPN and CDR2 SVGIG (reference sequence). Between the trimmed V and J ends, which lost 0 bases and 4 bases, there was a span of 12 bases. The CDR3 totals 14 residues. Written as DNA, the CDR3 is TGTGCCTGGAGTGTGGGGGTGTCGGTCACTGAAGCTTTCTTT. It codes for CAWSVGVSVTEAFF.

This clone was counted only a few times. This chain links TRBV7-9 with TRBJ2-7; 7 bases line up with TRBD1. The CDR3 totals 14 residues. Germline lookup yields CDR1 SEHNR and CDR2 FQNEAQ (reference sequence). With V trimmed by 1 base and J by 6 bases, 6 bases remained unmatched. As DNA, the CDR3 is TGTGCCAGCAGCTTAGACAGGGGAGCCGGCGAGCAGTACTTC. As protein: CASSLDRGAGEQYF.

The chain is built from TRBV12-2 and TRBJ2-7. TRBV12-2 is reported as a pseudogene. CDR3 length: 13 amino acids. CDR3 sequence reads: CASRLEGFYEQYF. The DNA for the CDR3 is TGTGCAAGTCGCTTAGAGGGTTTTTACGAGCAGTACTTC.

This chain connects TRBV2 to TRBJ2-7; maybe TRBD1 (6 bases). The germline CDR1 and CDR2 sequences are SNHLY and FYNNEI. The CDR3 runs to 13 residues. V shed 11 bases and J shed 3 bases, with 17 bases lying between them. The chain's CDR3 is CAGMSRDNYEQYF. In DNA form, the CDR3 reads TGTGCCGGGATGTCCCGGGACAACTACGAGCAGTACTTC.

This clone was recorded once. The chain combines TRBV6-1 with TRBJ1-6; 9 nucleotides line up with TRBD1. Trimming at V came to 0 bases and at J to 8 bases, leaving 5 bases not matched to a gene. Germline CDR1 and CDR2: MNHNS and SASEGT. The length of the CDR3 is 16 residues. DNA of the CDR3: TGTGCCAGCAGTGAAGCGCCGGGACAGGGCCATTCACCCCTCCACTTT. Its translation is CASSEAPGQGHSPLHF.

The V call is TRBV5-1, the J call TRBJ2-1; 10 positions agree with TRBD2. V trimming: 0 bases; J trimming: 8 bases; junction bases outside the gene matches: 8. Germline V gives CDR1 SGHRS, CDR2 YFSETQ. The CDR3 has 16 residues. Here the CDR3 reads CASSLESPSGSDEQFF. In DNA form, the CDR3 reads TGCGCCAGCAGCTTGGAAAGTCCTAGCGGGAGCGATGAGCAGTTCTTC.

The chain has TRBV30 and TRBJ2-1; 11 bases fit TRBD2. Germline V lookup: CDR1 GTSNPN, CDR2 SVGIG (reference sequence). J was trimmed by 7 bases and V by 3 bases; bases with no gene match: 5. The length of the CDR3 is 14 residues. The CDR3 sequence: CAWSLAGGWNEQFF. The CDR3 DNA sequence: TGTGCCTGGAGCTTAGCGGGAGGGTGGAATGAGCAGTTCTTC.

This clone was observed a handful of times. The chain couples TRBV5-1 to TRBJ1-5; D unresolved. The germline V gene encodes CDR1 SGHRS and CDR2 YFSETQ. CDR3 length: 15 residues. Deletions cut 0 bases from V and 4 bases from J, with 11 bases between. CDR3 DNA: TGCGCCAGCAGCTTGGAGCCAGGCCCTAATCAGCCCCAGCATTTT. It encodes CASSLEPGPNQPQHF.